The rows below give T cell receptor beta chains drawn from one sample of a study of CD8+ T cells in alopecia areata. The repertoire was sequenced with immunoSEQ multiplex PCR; TCRdb's copy has only in-frame clones and lacks some. The data hold roughly 170,000 clones, with roughly 50% observed a single time. The specimen comprised CD8+ T cells sorted from blood, sampled at week 24, from a patient treated with tofacitinib. The receptor source for this set is a human donor with alopecia areata. Both conserved end residues are part of each CDR3. D genes are given only for firm matches. Size tells how often a clone was seen (once, few, many) or the class of an expanded clone, and some rows leave it out.

CDR3 length	J gene	D gene	V gene	clone size	CDR3 DNA	CDR3 protein
13	TRBJ2-7	TRBD2	TRBV2	-	TGTGCCAGCCTTGGACTAGCCGTCCACGAGCAGTACTTC	CASLGLAVHEQYF
13	TRBJ2-5	TRBD1	TRBV27	-	TGTGCCAGCAGGACAGGGTGGGGGGAGACCCAGTACTTC	CASRTGWGETQYF
18	TRBJ1-1	-	TRBV9	-	TGTGCCAGCAGCGTAAGTGGGGGTGGGACTCCTAAAGGTAATGAAGCTTTCTTT	CASSVSGGGTPKGNEAFF
13	TRBJ2-5	-	TRBV14	-	TGTGCCAGCAGTCAGGGGATGGGAGAGACCCAGTACTTC	CASSQGMGETQYF
14	TRBJ2-7	-	TRBV7-9	-	TGTGCCAGCAGCCCACCGTCGCAGACATACGAGCAGTACTTC	CASSPPSQTYEQYF
13	TRBJ2-1	-	TRBV11-2	few	TGTGCCAGCAGCTTCGACTGGGGTGGTGAGCAGTTCTTC	CASSFDWGGEQFF
16	TRBJ1-1	TRBD1	TRBV2	-	TGTGCCAGCAGCTCCAGGGGGTTGGGGGCTATCACTGAAGCTTTCTTT	CASSSRGLGAITEAFF
15	TRBJ2-7	-	TRBV7-9	-	TGTGCCAGCAGTTCACAACGGATGGGGGGCTACGAGCAGTACTTC	CASSSQRMGGYEQYF
14	TRBJ2-5	-	TRBV30	-	TGTGCCTGGTATCCGGGACACGGCGTTGAGACCCAGTACTTC	CAWYPGHGVETQYF
15	TRBJ2-2	-	TRBV15	-	TGTGCCACCAGTTCCAGGAGCTCGAACACCGGGGAGCTGTTTTTT	CATSSRSSNTGELFF
14	TRBJ2-7	-	TRBV30	-	TGTGCCTGGAGGGGGGTAGGGGTACACTACGAGCAGTACTTC	CAWRGVGVHYEQYF
14	TRBJ2-2	-	TRBV6-5	few	TGTGCCACCTCGGGAGCGTGGGGCACCGGGGAGCTGTTTTTT	CATSGAWGTGELFF
13	TRBJ1-1	-	TRBV15	-	TGTGCCACCAGTAAAGGGGGTGGCACTGAAGCTTTCTTT	CATSKGGGTEAFF
15	TRBJ1-5	-	TRBV2	once	TGTGCCAGCATAGAGGATTCGGGGGCGGGTCAGCCCCAGCATTTT	CASIEDSGAGQPQHF
17	TRBJ2-1	TRBD1	TRBV14	few	TGTGCCAGCAGCCAGCCGGGACAGACGAGCTCCTACAATGAGCAGTTCTTC	CASSQPGQTSSYNEQFF
16	TRBJ1-2	-	TRBV6-1	-	TGTGCCAGCAGTGAACTCGGGGCGGGCCTGGCGGAGCGCTACACCTTC	CASSELGAGLAERYTF
16	TRBJ1-2	TRBD1	TRBV10-3	-	TGTGCCATCAGTGAGCCCGGAGAGCGGGACAGCTATGGCTACACCTTC	CAISEPGERDSYGYTF
14	TRBJ1-2	TRBD1	TRBV7-9	-	TGTGCCAGCAGCTTAGGTCAAGGGGGCGATGGCTACACCTTC	CASSLGQGGDGYTF
12	TRBJ2-7	-	TRBV14	-	TGTGCCAGCAGCCGCCCCTCCTACGAGCAGTACTTC	CASSRPSYEQYF
14	TRBJ2-7	-	TRBV5-6	-	TGTGCCAGCAGCTTGGGTGGCAGTGCCTACGAGCAGTACTTC	CASSLGGSAYEQYF
16	TRBJ2-4	TRBD1	TRBV29-1	-	TGCAGCGCCCGGCAGGGACAGGGTATGGCCAAAAACATTCAGTACTTC	CSARQGQGMAKNIQYF
12	TRBJ2-2	-	TRBV29-1	few	TGCAGCGTCGTGGGTGTCGGCGGGGAGCTGTTTTTT	CSVVGVGGELFF
12	TRBJ1-4	-	TRBV9	-	TGTGCCAGCAGCCAGGAGTCCGGAAAACTGTTTTTT	CASSQESGKLFF
17	TRBJ2-7	-	TRBV15	-	TGTGCCACCAGCCCGCGGATAACAGGGTTGGAAACTTACGAGCAGTACTTC	CATSPRITGLETYEQYF
13	TRBJ2-1	-	TRBV30	-	TGTGCCTGGAGTGTAGGAGGGTACAATGAGCAGTTCTTC	CAWSVGGYNEQFF
16	TRBJ2-3	TRBD2	TRBV7-8	few	TGTGCCAGCAGCTTAAGCGGGGGGGATAGCACAGATACGCAGTATTTT	CASSLSGGDSTDTQYF
14	TRBJ1-4	-	TRBV29-1	few	TGCAGCGGGATGGGGGGCTCGGCTAATGAAAAACTGTTTTTT	CSGMGGSANEKLFF
16	TRBJ2-5	TRBD1	TRBV6-1	few	TGTGCCAGCAGTGCCCACAGGGGTGGGTTTTCGGAGACCCAGTACTTC	CASSAHRGGFSETQYF
12	TRBJ2-7	TRBD1	TRBV5-6	-	TGTGCCAGCAGCGGGGGGACAGGCGAGCAGTACTTC	CASSGGTGEQYF
17	TRBJ2-3	-	TRBV7-9	-	TGTGCCAGCAGCTTAGCGCTAGGGCTAAGATACACAGATACGCAGTATTTT	CASSLALGLRYTDTQYF
13	TRBJ1-2	-	TRBV9	-	TGTGCCAGCAGTGGCGGGGAGAACTATGGCTACACCTTC	CASSGGENYGYTF
18	TRBJ2-6	TRBD1	TRBV2	few	TGTGCCAGCAGTGTTGTCGGGACAGGGCCCTCTGGGGCCAACGTCCTGACTTTC	CASSVVGTGPSGANVLTF
14	TRBJ1-1	TRBD1	TRBV6-6	-	TGTGCCAGCAATACAGGGGTGGGGAACACTGAAGCTTTCTTT	CASNTGVGNTEAFF
15	TRBJ2-1	TRBD1	TRBV30	-	TGTGCCTGGAGTGTAGGGACAGGCAGATACAATGAGCAGTTCTTC	CAWSVGTGRYNEQFF
15	TRBJ2-6	-	TRBV29-1	-	TGCAGCGTTGAAGGATACTACTCTGGGGCCAACGTCCTGACTTTC	CSVEGYYSGANVLTF
14	TRBJ2-3	-	TRBV5-1	-	TGCGCCAGCAGCTTGGAGGCCCCGACAGATACGCAGTATTTT	CASSLEAPTDTQYF
11	TRBJ2-5	-	TRBV6-1	few	TGTGCCAGCGTCAGGGGAGAGACCCAGTACTTC	CASVRGETQYF
13	TRBJ1-1	-	TRBV11-2	medium-sized	TGTGCCAGCAGCTTAGTCACCGGGTCTGAAGCTTTCTTT	CASSLVTGSEAFF
16	TRBJ1-4	-	TRBV5-6	once	TGTGCCAGCAGCTTCCCATCACAGGGATCTAATGAAAAACTGTTTTTT	CASSFPSQGSNEKLFF
14	TRBJ2-5	-	TRBV4-1	few	TGCGCCAGCAGCCAAGTGACTGGCGAAGAGACCCAGTACTTC	CASSQVTGEETQYF
16	TRBJ1-1	-	TRBV5-6	-	TGTGCCAGCAGCTTGAATCCCGCCGTTATGAACACTGAAGCTTTCTTT	CASSLNPAVMNTEAFF
16	TRBJ2-5	-	TRBV7-9	-	TGTGCCAGCAGCACACAGCGTACAGGGAACCAAGAGACCCAGTACTTC	CASSTQRTGNQETQYF
11	TRBJ2-1	-	TRBV30	-	TGTGCCTGGAGAGTGGGGAATGAGCAGTTCTTC	CAWRVGNEQFF
14	TRBJ2-2	-	TRBV9	few	TGTGCCAGCAGCGTAGGAGGGGAGACCGGGGAGCTGTTTTTT	CASSVGGETGELFF
17	TRBJ1-5	TRBD1	TRBV4-1	-	TGCGCCAGCAGCCAGCTTCCCGTTACAGGGGGCAATCAGCCCCAGCATTTT	CASSQLPVTGGNQPQHF
13	TRBJ1-5	-	TRBV19	few	TGTGCCAGTAGTCAACGCAAGGGGCAGCCCCAGCATTTT	CASSQRKGQPQHF